Sequencing of this T cell receptor (beta chain) was carried out in a study of Graves' ophthalmopathy and Graves' hyperthyroidism. V lost 9 bases and J 4 bases, leaving 18 bases between the germline ends. The CDR3 consists of 14 residues. CDR1 and CDR2 (germline): LNHDA, SQIVND (reference sequence). This clonotype has a count of ten or more. Its matching antigen is unknown. Points from the study as a whole: Blood also harbored most expanded thyroid clonotypes above 0.001 frequency.

The study enrolled ophthalmopathy donors with moderate-to-severe activity, CAS ≥3, NOSPECS ≥4 and duration under 3 months. Patients were diagnosed from clinical symptoms, serum thyroxine, TRAb, thyroid ultrasound and orbital computed tomography. Beta-chain TCR CDR3 regions were amplified from RNA transcripts. After a first-round RT-PCR with HTBI primers, a second-round multiplex PCR was run. Via MiXCR, TCRdb re-called the multiplex PCR reads, giving one row per CDR3 protein. The sample includes approximately 210,000 distinct CDR3 sequences, roughly 29% of them seen just once. The TCR originated in a man aged 45-65 years with Graves' ophthalmopathy. Sequencing was carried out using peripheral blood. The J gene is TRBJ1-1, the V gene TRBV19; D gene ambiguous. The CDR3: CASLIAGVGTEAFF. CDR3 in DNA: TGTGCCAGCCTTATCGCGGGAGTCGGCACTGAAGCTTTCTTT.